Sequencing of this TCR beta chain was carried out in a study of blood T cell repertoires in COVID-19 (dated by TCRdb to 2018 to 2021). Study-wide context: Collaborator samples came from the United States, Italy and Spain and covered acute and convalescent phases of COVID-19. The prospective study material was composed of cDNA or gDNA derived from T cells, B-cell-depleted T cells, or PBMCs. Deeply sampled blood TCRbeta repertoires from subjects exposed to, actively infected with, or recovered from COVID-19 were included in the dataset. A freely available public database, intended as a resource for researchers studying the immune response to SARS-CoV-2, is where the repertoires were released. The samples were drawn from the first 160 participants of the ongoing ImmuneRACE study and from some 1,300 subjects provided by 6 global collaborators. Sample metadata almost always included a de-identified subject ID, COVID-19 status, age in years and sex. HLA class I and class II types, where available, came from metadata supplied by the sample provider rather than from assay-based typing.

Beyond this particular receptor, the publication reports: How much clinical and demographic metadata was included differed by source and by participant, and the metadata was provided uncurated.

Participants in the prospective study were enrolled through a virtual design, were aged 18 to 89 years, and lived in 24 United States geographic areas. Cohort assignment in the prospective study relied on participant-reported clinical history from a screening survey and a study questionnaire. ImmuneRACE Cohort 3 recovered participants were defined by two consecutive negative NP/OP PCR tests, healthcare professional clearance, or symptom resolution. In the prospective study, mobile phlebotomists collected whole blood, serum and a nasopharyngeal or oropharyngeal swab from each participant. Additional blood draws and questionnaires over an approximately two-month period could optionally be provided by prospective study participants. Before DNA extraction, prospective study blood samples were shipped either frozen or at room temperature. TCRbeta CDR3 regions were amplified from genomic DNA by means of the immunoSEQ Assay, a bias-controlled multiplex PCR. The study's own analysis went as follows. The number of nucleated cells in each sample was estimated by amplification of reference gene primers within the assay. Sequence reads were collapsed and filtered to measure the absolute abundance of every unique TCRbeta CDR3 rearrangement. For each sample, productive Simpson clonality was calculated as the square root of Simpson's diversity index over productive rearrangements. As stored in TCRdb, this immuneACCESS dataset retains in-frame rearrangements with V and J assigned. A fraction of the clones does not appear; measured against another copy, unresolved V genes explain less than half of the discrepancy, and the remainder lacks a known reason. Clone size and V and J calls were adopted from that table, with D and trimming inferred from the DNA. The sample contains 170,000 or so clones, approximately 80% of them found a single time. The leading ten clones occupy 17% of the sample.

To note about this clone: Which antigen it targets is not known. There are no base qualities to consult, and no much larger clone falls within one base.

The sample was PBMCs or T cells enriched from blood (not recorded which). The sequence came from a woman in her 50s who had recovered from COVID-19.

The CDR3 corresponds to CAISERDRGNQPQHF. The DNA is as follows: TGTGCCATCAGTGAAAGGGACAGGGGGAATCAGCCCCAGCATTTT. The sequence joins TRBV10-3 to TRBJ1-5; 11 bases in the middle match TRBD1. The CDR3 runs 15 amino acids, cysteine and phenylalanine included. The kept DNA is CDR3 alone, 45 bases in frame from the first base. The germline V gene supplies CDR1 ENHRY and CDR2 SYGVKD. V is trimmed back by 3 bases and J by 4 bases, and the junction contains 2 bases that no gene match accounts for.